Presented here are 5 T cell receptor beta chains from one specimen sequenced in a study of blood T cells in healthy people across ages. Alongside a J-beta primer mix, a sample-barcoded 5' primer served in a second PCR lasting about 7 to 12 cycles. TCRdb re-called the 5' RACE reads with MiXCR, one entry per CDR3 protein. The sample includes 700,000 to 1,000,000 distinct CDR3 sequences, approximately 48% of them seen just once. Sequenced input: blood. The receptors stem from a man in his sixties in good health.

The V gene is TRBV25-1, the J gene TRBJ1-6; D is possibly TRBD1 (5 bases). The V end was cut by 6 bases, the J end by 7 bases, with 13 bases between. Germline V CDR1 and CDR2: MGHDK, SYGVNS. The CDR3 runs 14 residues. The CDR3 loop is CASRAGANNSPLHF. CDR3 in DNA: TGTGCCAGCAGAGCCGGGGCTAACAATTCACCCCTCCACTTT.

V is TRBV12-3 or TRBV12-4 and J is TRBJ2-1; a weak D match, TRBD1 (5 bases). V was pared by 5 bases and J by 7 bases, with 12 bases between. The CDR3 contains 13 residues. This CDR3 is CASSLRVGNEQFF. The CDR3 DNA follows: TGTGCCAGCAGTCTCAGGGTCGGGAATGAGCAGTTCTTC.

This clonotype was counted a few times. The rearrangement joins TRBV5-5 to TRBJ2-1; TRBD1 matches at 9 bases. Germline V gives CDR1 SGHKS, CDR2 YYEKEE (reference sequence). This CDR3 has 14 residues. V lost 3 bases to trimming and J lost 7 bases; unmatched junction nucleotides: 5. The chain's CDR3 is CASSYGTGLNEQFF. CDR3 nucleotide sequence: TGTGCCAGCAGCTATGGGACAGGGCTGAATGAGCAGTTCTTC.

This clonotype showed up many times. The chain employs TRBV6-1 and TRBJ2-3; maybe TRBD1 (5 bases). The CDR3 loop spans 13 amino acids. Germline CDR1 is MNHNS and CDR2 is SASEGT. The V gene lost 5 bases and the J gene lost 3 bases, with 9 bases spanning the gap. CDR3 amino acids: CASSKPGTDTQYF. In DNA, the CDR3 is TGTGCCAGCAGTAAGCCAGGGACAGATACGCAGTATTTT.

The V call is TRBV11-3, the J call TRBJ2-5; D remains ambiguous. This CDR3 contains 12 residues. Germline CDR1 and CDR2: SGHNT and YENEEA. Trimming removed 3 bases at V and 11 bases at J, with 13 bases between. In DNA form, the CDR3 reads TGTGCCAGCAGCTTTAGCTCAAATGAGCAGTACTTC. Amino acids: CASSFSSNEQYF.